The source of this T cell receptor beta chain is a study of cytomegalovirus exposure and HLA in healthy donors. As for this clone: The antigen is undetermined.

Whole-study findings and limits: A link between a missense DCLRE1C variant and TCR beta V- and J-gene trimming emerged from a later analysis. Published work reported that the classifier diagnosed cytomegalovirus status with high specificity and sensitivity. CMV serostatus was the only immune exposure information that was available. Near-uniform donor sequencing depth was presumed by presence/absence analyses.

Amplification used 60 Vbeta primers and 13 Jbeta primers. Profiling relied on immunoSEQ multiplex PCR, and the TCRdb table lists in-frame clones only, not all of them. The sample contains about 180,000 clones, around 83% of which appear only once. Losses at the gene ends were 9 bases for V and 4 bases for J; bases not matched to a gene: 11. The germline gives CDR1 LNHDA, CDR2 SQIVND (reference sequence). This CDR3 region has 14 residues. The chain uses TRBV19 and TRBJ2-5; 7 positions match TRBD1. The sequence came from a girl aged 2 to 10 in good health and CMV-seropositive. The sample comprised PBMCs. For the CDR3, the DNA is TGTGCCAGCAGGCCCCAGGGGGTAGTAGAGACCCAGTACTTC. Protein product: CASRPQGVVETQYF. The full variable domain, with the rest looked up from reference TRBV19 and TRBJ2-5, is DGGITQSPKYLFRKEGQNVTLSCEQNLNHDAMYWYRQDPGQGLRLIYYSQIVNDFQKGDIAEGYSVSREKKESFPLTVTSAQKNPTAFYLCASRPQGVVETQYFGPGTRLLVL.